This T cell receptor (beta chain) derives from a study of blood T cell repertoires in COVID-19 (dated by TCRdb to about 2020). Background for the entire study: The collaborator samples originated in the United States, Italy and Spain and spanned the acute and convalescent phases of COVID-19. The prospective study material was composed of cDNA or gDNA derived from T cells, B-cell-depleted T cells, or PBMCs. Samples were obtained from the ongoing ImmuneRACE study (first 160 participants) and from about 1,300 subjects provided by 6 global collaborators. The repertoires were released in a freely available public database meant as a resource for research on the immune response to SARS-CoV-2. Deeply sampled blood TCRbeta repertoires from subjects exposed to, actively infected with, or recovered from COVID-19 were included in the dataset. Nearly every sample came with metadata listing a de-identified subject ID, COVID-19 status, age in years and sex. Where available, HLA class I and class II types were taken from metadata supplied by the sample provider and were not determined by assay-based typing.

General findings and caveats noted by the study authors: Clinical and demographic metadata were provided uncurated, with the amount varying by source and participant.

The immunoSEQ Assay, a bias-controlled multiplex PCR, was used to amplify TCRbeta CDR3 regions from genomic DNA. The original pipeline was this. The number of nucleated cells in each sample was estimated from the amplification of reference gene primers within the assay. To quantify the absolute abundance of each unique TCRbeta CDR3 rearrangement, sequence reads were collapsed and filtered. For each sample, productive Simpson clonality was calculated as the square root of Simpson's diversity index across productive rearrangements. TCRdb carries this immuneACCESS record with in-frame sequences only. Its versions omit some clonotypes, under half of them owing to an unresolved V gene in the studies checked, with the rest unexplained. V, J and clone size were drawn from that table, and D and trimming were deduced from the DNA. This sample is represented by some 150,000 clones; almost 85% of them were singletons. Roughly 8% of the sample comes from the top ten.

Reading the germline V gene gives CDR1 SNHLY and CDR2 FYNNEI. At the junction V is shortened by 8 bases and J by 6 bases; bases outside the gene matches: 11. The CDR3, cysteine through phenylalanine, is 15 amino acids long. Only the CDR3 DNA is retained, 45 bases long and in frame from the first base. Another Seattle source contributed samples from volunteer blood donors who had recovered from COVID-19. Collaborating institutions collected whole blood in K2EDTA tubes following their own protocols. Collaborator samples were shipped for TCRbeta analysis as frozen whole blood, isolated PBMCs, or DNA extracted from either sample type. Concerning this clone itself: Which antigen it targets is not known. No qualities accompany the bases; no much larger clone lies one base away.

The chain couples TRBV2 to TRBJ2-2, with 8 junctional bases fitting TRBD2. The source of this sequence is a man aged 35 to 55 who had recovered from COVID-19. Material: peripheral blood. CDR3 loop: CASGFGRGASGELFF. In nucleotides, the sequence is TGTGCCAGCGGGTTCGGGCGGGGGGCATCCGGGGAGCTGTTTTTT.